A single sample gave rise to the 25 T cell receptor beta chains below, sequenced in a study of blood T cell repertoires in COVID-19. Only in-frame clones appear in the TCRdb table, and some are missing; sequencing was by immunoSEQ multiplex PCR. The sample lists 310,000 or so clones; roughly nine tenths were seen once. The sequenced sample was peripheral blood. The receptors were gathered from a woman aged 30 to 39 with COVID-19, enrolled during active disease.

The CDR3 region has the DNA TGTGCCAGCAGCGTTGGACCAGGGGTGAATCAGCCCCAGCATTTT. Protein product: CASSVGPGVNQPQHF. The chain recombines TRBV9 with TRBJ1-5, with D perhaps matching TRBD1 (6 bases). The V end was cut by 2 bases, the J end by 4 bases, with 13 bases between. The germline gives CDR1 SGDLS, CDR2 YYNGEE. CDR3 size: 15 residues.

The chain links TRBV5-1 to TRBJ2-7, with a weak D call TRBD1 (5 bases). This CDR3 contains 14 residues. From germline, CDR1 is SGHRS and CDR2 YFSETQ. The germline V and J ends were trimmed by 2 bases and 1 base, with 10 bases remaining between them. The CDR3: CASSFDRESYEQYF. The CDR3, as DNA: TGCGCCAGCAGCTTTGACAGAGAATCCTACGAGCAGTACTTC.

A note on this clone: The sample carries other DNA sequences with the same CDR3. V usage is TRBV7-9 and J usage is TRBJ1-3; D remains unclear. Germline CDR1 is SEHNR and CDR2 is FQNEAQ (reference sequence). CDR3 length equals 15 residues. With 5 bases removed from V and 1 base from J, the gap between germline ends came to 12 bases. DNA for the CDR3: TGTGCCAGCAGCCTTCGGGGTTTATCTGGAAACACCATATATTTT. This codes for CASSLRGLSGNTIYF. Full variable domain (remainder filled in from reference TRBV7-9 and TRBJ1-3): DTGVSQNPRHKITKRGQNVTFRCDPISEHNRLYWYRQTLGQGPEFLTYFQNEAQLEKSRLLSDRFSAERPKGSFSTLEIQRTEQGDSAMYLCASSLRGLSGNTIYFGEGSWLTVV.

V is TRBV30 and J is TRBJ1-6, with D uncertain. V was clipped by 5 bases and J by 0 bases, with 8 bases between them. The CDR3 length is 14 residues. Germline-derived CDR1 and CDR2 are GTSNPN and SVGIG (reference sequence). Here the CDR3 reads CAWGASSYNSPLHF. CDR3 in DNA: TGTGCCTGGGGAGCTAGCTCCTATAATTCACCCCTCCACTTT.

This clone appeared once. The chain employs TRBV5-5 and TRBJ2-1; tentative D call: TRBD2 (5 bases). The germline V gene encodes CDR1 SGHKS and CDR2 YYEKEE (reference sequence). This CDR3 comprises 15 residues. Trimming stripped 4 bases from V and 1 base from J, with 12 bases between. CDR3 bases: TGTGCCAGCAGCCTCTTCGAGCGGTCCTACAATGAGCAGTTCTTC. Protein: CASSLFERSYNEQFF. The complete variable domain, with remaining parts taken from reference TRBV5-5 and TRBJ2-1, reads DAGVTQSPTHLIKTRGQQVTLRCSPISGHKSVSWYQQVLGQGPQFIFQYYEKEERGRGNFPDRFSARQFPNYSSELNVNALLLGDSALYLCASSLFERSYNEQFFGPGTRLTVL.

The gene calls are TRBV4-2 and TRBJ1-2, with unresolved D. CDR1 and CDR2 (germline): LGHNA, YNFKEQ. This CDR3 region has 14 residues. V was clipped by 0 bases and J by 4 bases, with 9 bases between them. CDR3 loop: CASSQEVGSYGYTF. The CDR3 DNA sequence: TGTGCCAGCAGCCAAGAAGTAGGGAGCTATGGCTACACCTTC.

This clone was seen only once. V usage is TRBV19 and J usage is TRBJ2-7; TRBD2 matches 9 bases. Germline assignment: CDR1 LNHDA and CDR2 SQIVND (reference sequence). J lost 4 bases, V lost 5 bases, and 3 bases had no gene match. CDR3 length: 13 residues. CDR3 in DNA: TGTGCCAGTAGTGCGGGAGGGATATACGAGCAGTACTTC. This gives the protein CASSAGGIYEQYF.

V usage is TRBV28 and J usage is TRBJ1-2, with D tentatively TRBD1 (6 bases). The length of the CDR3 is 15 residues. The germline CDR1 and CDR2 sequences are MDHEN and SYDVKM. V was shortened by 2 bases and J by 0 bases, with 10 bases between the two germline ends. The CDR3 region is CASSLGTRTNYGYTF. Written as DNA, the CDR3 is TGTGCCAGCAGTTTAGGGACACGAACTAACTATGGCTACACCTTC.

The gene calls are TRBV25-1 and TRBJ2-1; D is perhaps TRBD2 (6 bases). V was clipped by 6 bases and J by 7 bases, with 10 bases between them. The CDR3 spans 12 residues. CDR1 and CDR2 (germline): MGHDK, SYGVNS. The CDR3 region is CASRLEGNEQFF. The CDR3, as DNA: TGTGCCAGCAGGTTGGAGGGGAATGAGCAGTTCTTC.

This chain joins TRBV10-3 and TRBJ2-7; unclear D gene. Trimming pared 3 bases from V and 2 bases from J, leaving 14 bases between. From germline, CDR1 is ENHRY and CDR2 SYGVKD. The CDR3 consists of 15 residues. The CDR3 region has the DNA TGTGCCATCAGTGACCTCCGAGAGGCAACCTACGAGCAGTACTTC. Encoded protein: CAISDLREATYEQYF.

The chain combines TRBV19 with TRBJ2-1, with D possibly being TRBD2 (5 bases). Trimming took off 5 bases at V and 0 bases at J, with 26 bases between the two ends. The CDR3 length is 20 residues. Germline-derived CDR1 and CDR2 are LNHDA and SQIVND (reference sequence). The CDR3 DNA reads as TGTGCCAGTAGTCCCAGAGGGATAGGGAGACCCCAAAGCTCCTACAATGAGCAGTTCTTC. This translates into CASSPRGIGRPQSSYNEQFF.

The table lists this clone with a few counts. CDR3 region: CASSPLTAAKWTEAFF. The CDR3 DNA is TGTGCCAGCAGCCCTTTGACTGCCGCGAAGTGGACTGAAGCTTTCTTT. The chain links TRBV5-6 to TRBJ1-1; D ambiguous. Germline-derived CDR1 and CDR2 are SGHDT and YYEEEE. The CDR3 is 16 residues long. The V gene lost 4 bases and the J gene lost 5 bases, with 21 bases spanning the gap.

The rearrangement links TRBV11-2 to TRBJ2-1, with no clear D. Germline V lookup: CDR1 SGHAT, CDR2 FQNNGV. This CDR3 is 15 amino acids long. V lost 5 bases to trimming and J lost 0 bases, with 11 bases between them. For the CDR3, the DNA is TGTGCCAGCAGCGTAGTTCAAAACTCCTACAATGAGCAGTTCTTC. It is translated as CASSVVQNSYNEQFF.

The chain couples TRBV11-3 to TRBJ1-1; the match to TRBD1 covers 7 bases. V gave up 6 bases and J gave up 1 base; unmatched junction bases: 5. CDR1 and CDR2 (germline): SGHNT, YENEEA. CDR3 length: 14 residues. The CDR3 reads CASSSQGGNTEAFF. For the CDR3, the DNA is TGTGCCAGCAGTTCTCAGGGGGGGAACACTGAAGCTTTCTTT.

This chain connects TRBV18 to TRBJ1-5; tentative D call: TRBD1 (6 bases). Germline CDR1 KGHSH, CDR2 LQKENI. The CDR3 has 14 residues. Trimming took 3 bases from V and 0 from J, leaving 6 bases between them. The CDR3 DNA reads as TGTGCCAGCTCACCGGACAGTAGCAATCAGCCCCAGCATTTT. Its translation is CASSPDSSNQPQHF.

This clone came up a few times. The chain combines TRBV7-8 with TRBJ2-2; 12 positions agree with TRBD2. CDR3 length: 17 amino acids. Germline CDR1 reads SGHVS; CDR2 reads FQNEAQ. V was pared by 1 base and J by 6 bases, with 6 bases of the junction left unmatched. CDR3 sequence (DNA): TGTGCCAGCAGCTTAGGACGACTAGCGGGAGCACCCGGGGAGCTGTTTTTT. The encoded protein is CASSLGRLAGAPGELFF.

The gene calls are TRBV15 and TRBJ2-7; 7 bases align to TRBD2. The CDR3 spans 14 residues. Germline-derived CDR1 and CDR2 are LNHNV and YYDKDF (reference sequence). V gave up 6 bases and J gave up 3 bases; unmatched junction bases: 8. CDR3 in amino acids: CATRDSTSLYEQYF. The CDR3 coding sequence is TGTGCCACCAGGGACTCGACTAGCCTCTACGAGCAGTACTTC.

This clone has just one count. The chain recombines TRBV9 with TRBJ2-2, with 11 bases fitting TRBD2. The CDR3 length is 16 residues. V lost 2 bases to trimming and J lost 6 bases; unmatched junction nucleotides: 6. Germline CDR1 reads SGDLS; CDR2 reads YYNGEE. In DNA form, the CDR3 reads TGTGCCAGCAGCGTCTTTAGCGGGAGGGCCTCCGGGGAGCTGTTTTTT. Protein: CASSVFSGRASGELFF.

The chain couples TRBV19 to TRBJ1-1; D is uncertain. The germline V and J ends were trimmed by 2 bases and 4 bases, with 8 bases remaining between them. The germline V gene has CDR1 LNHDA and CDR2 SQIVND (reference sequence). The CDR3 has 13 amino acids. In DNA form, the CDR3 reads TGTGCCAGTAGTATAAGGGAGATCACTGAAGCTTTCTTT. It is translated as CASSIREITEAFF.

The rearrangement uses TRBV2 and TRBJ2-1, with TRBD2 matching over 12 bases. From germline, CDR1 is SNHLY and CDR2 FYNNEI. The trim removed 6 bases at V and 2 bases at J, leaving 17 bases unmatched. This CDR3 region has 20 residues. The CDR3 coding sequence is TGTGCCAGCAGCGACCCCGAGCCTAGCGGGAGGGCCATCGCCTACAATGAGCAGTTCTTC. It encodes CASSDPEPSGRAIAYNEQFF.

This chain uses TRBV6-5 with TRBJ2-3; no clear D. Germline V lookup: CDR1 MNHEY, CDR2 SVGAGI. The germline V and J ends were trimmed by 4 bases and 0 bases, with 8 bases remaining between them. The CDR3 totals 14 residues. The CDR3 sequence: CASSWSVSTDTQYF. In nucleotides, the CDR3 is TGTGCCAGCAGTTGGAGCGTGAGCACAGATACGCAGTATTTT.

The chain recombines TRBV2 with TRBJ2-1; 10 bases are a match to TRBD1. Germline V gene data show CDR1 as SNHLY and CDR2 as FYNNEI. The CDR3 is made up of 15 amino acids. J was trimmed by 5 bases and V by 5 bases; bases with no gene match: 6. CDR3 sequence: CASSRDRGNDNEQFF. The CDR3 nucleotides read TGTGCCAGCAGTCGGGACAGGGGAAATGACAATGAGCAGTTCTTC.

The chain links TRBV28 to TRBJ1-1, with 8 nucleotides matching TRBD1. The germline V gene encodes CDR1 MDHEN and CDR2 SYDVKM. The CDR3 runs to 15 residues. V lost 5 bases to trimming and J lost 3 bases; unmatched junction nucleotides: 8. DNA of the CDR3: TGTGCCAGCAGTACTCAGGGGGCTGGGGACACTGAAGCTTTCTTT. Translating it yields CASSTQGAGDTEAFF.

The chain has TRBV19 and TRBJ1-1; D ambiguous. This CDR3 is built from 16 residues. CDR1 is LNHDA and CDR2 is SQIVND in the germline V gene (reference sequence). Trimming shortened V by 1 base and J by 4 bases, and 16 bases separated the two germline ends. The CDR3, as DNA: TGTGCCAGTAGTATAGTTAGAGAGGGTTTGGCCACTGAAGCTTTCTTT. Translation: CASSIVREGLATEAFF. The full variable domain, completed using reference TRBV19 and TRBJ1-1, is DGGITQSPKYLFRKEGQNVTLSCEQNLNHDAMYWYRQDPGQGLRLIYYSQIVNDFQKGDIAEGYSVSREKKESFPLTVTSAQKNPTAFYLCASSIVREGLATEAFFGQGTRLTVV.

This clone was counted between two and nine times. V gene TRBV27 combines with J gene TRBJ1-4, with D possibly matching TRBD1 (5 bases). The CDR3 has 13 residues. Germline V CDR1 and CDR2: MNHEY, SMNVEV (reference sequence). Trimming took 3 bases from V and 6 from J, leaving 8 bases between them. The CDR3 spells CASSFSGYEKLFF. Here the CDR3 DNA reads TGTGCCAGCAGTTTCTCAGGGTATGAAAAACTGTTTTTT. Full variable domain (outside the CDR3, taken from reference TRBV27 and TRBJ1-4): EAQVTQNPRYLITVTGKKLTVTCSQNMNHEYMSWYRQDPGLGLRQIYYSMNVEVTDKGDVPEGYKVSRKEKRNFPLILESPSPNQTSLYFCASSFSGYEKLFFGSGTQLSVL.